A selection of T cell receptor beta chains follows, all from one sample in a study of tumor-infiltrating lymphocytes in oesophageal squamous cell carcinoma. TCRdb itself ran the PCR reads through MiXCR, one entry per CDR3 protein. The sample shows 16,000 or so distinct CDR3 sequences, 40% to 55% of them seen only once. The sequenced sample consisted of esophageal tumor tissue. All receptors come from a male donor with esophageal squamous cell carcinoma. Both conserved end residues are part of each CDR3. A D gene is named only where the DNA matches it firmly. Rows give clone size only sometimes, using once, few, many, or a class for an expanded clone.

d_call	v_call	j_call	clone_size	cdr3_nt	cdr3_aa
TRBD1	TRBV6-1	TRBJ1-3	many	TGTGCCAGCAGGGCCGGGACAGCCTCGAACACCATATATTTT	CASRAGTASNTIYF
NA	TRBV7-2	TRBJ1-5	NA	TGTGCCAGCAGCTTCACCCGGCAACAGCCCCAGCATTTT	CASSFTRQQPQHF
TRBD1	TRBV19	TRBJ2-3	NA	TGTGCCAGTAGTATCGACAGGGGGGCGGCAGATACGCAGTATTTT	CASSIDRGAADTQYF
TRBD2	TRBV4-1	TRBJ2-5	NA	TGTGCCAGCAGCCAAGATCCAACTAGCGGGAGGTCGGAGCAGTACTTC	CASSQDPTSGRSEQYF
TRBD2	TRBV5-1	TRBJ2-7	NA	TGCGCCAGCGCCTCAATGGCGGGGGACCGCTCCTACAATGAGCAGTACTTC	CASASMAGDRSYNEQYF
TRBD2	TRBV6-8	TRBJ2-1	NA	TGTGCCAGCAGGCCCTCTGCGGGAGGTGGTGAGCAGTTCTTC	CASRPSAGGGEQFF
NA	TRBV7-6	TRBJ2-2	few	TGTGCCAGCAGCTTATTTATGGGTGCTCCCGGGGAGCTGTTTTTT	CASSLFMGAPGELFF
NA	TRBV7-8	TRBJ2-2	NA	TGTGCCAGCAGCTTATGGGGGGGCCGGACCGGGGAGCTGTTTTTT	CASSLWGGRTGELFF
NA	TRBV7-6	TRBJ2-7	NA	TGTGCCAGCAGCTTAGTAGCTGCAGGAGGCGACGAGCAGTACTTC	CASSLVAAGGDEQYF
TRBD1	TRBV10-3	TRBJ2-2	many	TGTGCCATCAGGACCGGACAGGGAATGGCCGGGGAGCTGTTTTTT	CAIRTGQGMAGELFF
TRBD2	TRBV6-1	TRBJ2-7	many	TGTGCCAGCAATAGGGGACTAGCGGGAGTTGTCGAGCAGTACTTC	CASNRGLAGVVEQYF
TRBD1	TRBV4-1	TRBJ2-5	few	TGCGCCAGCAGCCAACCGGGACAGGGGTCAGAGACCCAGTACTTC	CASSQPGQGSETQYF
NA	TRBV7-8	TRBJ2-5	NA	TGTGCCAGCAGCTCGCTTACGGGACGCTCGCAAGAGACCCAGTACTTC	CASSSLTGRSQETQYF
TRBD2	TRBV27	TRBJ2-7	NA	TGTGCCAGCAGTTTGACTAGCGGCAGGATCTCCTACGAGCAGTACTTC	CASSLTSGRISYEQYF
NA	TRBV5-6	TRBJ2-1	many	TGTGCCAGCAGCTCGAATTTGAATCTTGTTGGGCAGTTCTTC	CASSSNLNLVGQFF
NA	TRBV6-6	TRBJ2-7	once	TGTCCCAGCAGTTACTCGATCGGCTGGCTCACAGATACGCAGTACTTC	CPSSYSIGWLTDTQYF
NA	TRBV28	TRBJ2-2	few	TGTGCCAGCAGTGCCGGGAACGGGGAGCTGTTTTTT	CASSAGNGELFF
NA	TRBV6-2/TRBV6-3	TRBJ2-1	NA	TGTGCCAGCAGATCACAGGGCGGGAATGAGCAGTTCTTC	CASRSQGGNEQFF
TRBD1	TRBV10-2	TRBJ1-1	NA	TGCGCCAGCAGGGGACAGACTATGAACACTGAAGCTTTCTTT	CASRGQTMNTEAFF
TRBD2	TRBV27	TRBJ2-3	NA	TGTGCCAGCAGTTTGTCTAGCGGGAGGGCGGGAGCAGATACGCAGTATTTT	CASSLSSGRAGADTQYF